This TCR beta chain was sequenced during a study of blood T cells in healthy people across ages. The authors ran a second PCR of 7 to 11 cycles using a sample-barcoded 5' primer and a J-beta primer mix. TCRdb re-derived calls from the 5' RACE reads in MiXCR, one entry per CDR3 protein. The table records 1.4 million or so distinct CDR3 sequences, roughly two fifths of them present only once. This clonotype was found once. The V gene lost 1 base and the J gene lost 0 bases, with 16 bases spanning the gap. From germline, CDR1 is DFQATT and CDR2 SNEGSKA (reference sequence). This CDR3 is 17 amino acids long.

This clonotype originated in a woman between 18 and 29 years old in good health. This chain joins TRBV20-1 and TRBJ2-1; weak D call: TRBD2 (6 bases). Sample: blood. The CDR3 DNA sequence: TGCAGTGCTAGAGGGGGGGTGGGGGGAAGCTCCTACAATGAGCAGTTCTTC. Translated: CSARGGVGGSSYNEQFF.